These T cell receptor beta chains were read from a single sample in a study of T cells in Graves' hyperthyroidism and ophthalmopathy. TCRdb processed the multiplex PCR reads anew with MiXCR; each CDR3 protein has one entry. The sample gives fewer than 750,000 distinct CDR3 sequences, roughly 14% of which show up once; about 3.9% is in the top ten. Sequenced sample: blood. The source is a woman in her thirties or forties with Graves' ophthalmopathy. CDR3s include the opening cysteine and the closing phenylalanine or tryptophan. The order of the fields is clone size, V gene, J gene, D gene, CDR3 DNA, CDR3 protein. A D gene is named only where the DNA matches it firmly. Size values are once, few and many counts, or a class for expanded clones, and some rows have none.

size: many; V: TRBV12-3/TRBV12-4; J: TRBJ2-3; D: -; DNA: TGTGCCAGCAGTTTCGGTAAAGTGACAGATACGCAGTATTTT; CDR3: CASSFGKVTDTQYF
size: -; V: TRBV20-1; J: TRBJ1-5; D: TRBD1; DNA: TGCAGTGCTAGAGAGGACCTCCAAACAGGGGGTTTTTTCAATCAGCCCCAGCATTTT; CDR3: CSAREDLQTGGFFNQPQHF
size: many; V: TRBV7-8; J: TRBJ2-7; D: -; DNA: TGTGCCAGCAGCCCCCGAGGGGCCCGCGGGAAAGCCTACGAGCAGTACTTC; CDR3: CASSPRGARGKAYEQYF
size: many; V: TRBV7-3; J: TRBJ1-1; D: -; DNA: TGTGCCAGCAGCTTAACCACGGGCACTGAAGCTTTCTTT; CDR3: CASSLTTGTEAFF
size: -; V: TRBV20-1; J: TRBJ2-7; D: -; DNA: TGCAGTGCTATGGCGGCGGGCCCGGGGGTATCCGAGCAGTACTTC; CDR3: CSAMAAGPGVSEQYF
size: many; V: TRBV19; J: TRBJ1-1; D: -; DNA: TGTGCCAGTAGTATTACGGGACGGAACACTGAAGCTTTCTTT; CDR3: CASSITGRNTEAFF
size: -; V: TRBV28; J: TRBJ2-7; D: -; DNA: TGTGCCAGCGGTGGCACTAACGGAGGCCCCCATTTC; CDR3: CASGGTNGGPHF
size: few; V: TRBV28; J: TRBJ2-6; D: -; DNA: TGTGCCAGCAGGATAGACAGGTTCGGAGGATCTGGGGCCAACGTCCTGACTTTC; CDR3: CASRIDRFGGSGANVLTF
size: few; V: TRBV28; J: TRBJ2-5; D: TRBD1; DNA: TGTGCCAGCAGTTTAGTCCTACAGGGGCGGACTCCTGTTGAGACCCAGTACTTC; CDR3: CASSLVLQGRTPVETQYF
size: -; V: TRBV25-1; J: TRBJ2-6; D: -; DNA: TGTGCCAGCGACAGCAACTCTGGGGCCAACGTCCTGACTTTC; CDR3: CASDSNSGANVLTF
size: many; V: TRBV28; J: TRBJ2-7; D: TRBD2; DNA: TGTGCCAGCAGTTTAAGACTAGCGGGAGCCTACGAGCAGTACTTC; CDR3: CASSLRLAGAYEQYF
size: many; V: TRBV27; J: TRBJ2-2; D: -; DNA: TGTGCCAGCAGTTCCCAAGGGACGTTAAACACCGGGGAGCTGTTTTTT; CDR3: CASSSQGTLNTGELFF
size: -; V: TRBV7-6; J: TRBJ2-7; D: TRBD2; DNA: TGTGCCAGCAGCTTAGACTCACAGTCTAGCGGGAAGCAGTACTTC; CDR3: CASSLDSQSSGKQYF
size: -; V: TRBV11-2; J: TRBJ1-5; D: TRBD1; DNA: TGTGCCAGCAGCTTAGGGACAGGGATAAGCAATCAGCCCCAGCATTTT; CDR3: CASSLGTGISNQPQHF
size: -; V: TRBV6-2/TRBV6-3; J: TRBJ2-7; D: TRBD1; DNA: TGTGCCAGCAGTTACTCGATACTACAGGGGCCCCACGAGCAGTACTTC; CDR3: CASSYSILQGPHEQYF
size: many; V: TRBV20-1; J: TRBJ2-7; D: TRBD1; DNA: TGCAGTGCTAGAATAACAGGGGCTGGAGAGCAGTACTTC; CDR3: CSARITGAGEQYF
size: many; V: TRBV6-2/TRBV6-3; J: TRBJ1-2; D: -; DNA: TGTGCCAGCGAGTCCCCCTTACAGGGAAACTATGGCTACACCTTC; CDR3: CASESPLQGNYGYTF
size: many; V: TRBV7-8; J: TRBJ2-7; D: TRBD1; DNA: TGTGCCAGCATCCCGGGGGACAGGTCCTACGAGCAGTACTTC; CDR3: CASIPGDRSYEQYF
size: -; V: TRBV6-1; J: TRBJ1-1; D: TRBD1; DNA: TGTGCCAGTAGTGGCGTATACACAGGGGGGTTTACTGAAGCTTTCTTT; CDR3: CASSGVYTGGFTEAFF
size: many; V: TRBV7-9; J: TRBJ1-1; D: -; DNA: TGTGCCAGCAGCTTAGCCGAGGGGCCTGAAGCTTTCTTT; CDR3: CASSLAEGPEAFF
size: few; V: TRBV4-1; J: TRBJ2-7; D: TRBD1; DNA: TGCGCCAGCAGCCAAGCCCCGGGACAGGCCTACGAGCAGTACTTC; CDR3: CASSQAPGQAYEQYF
size: many; V: TRBV7-3; J: TRBJ2-5; D: -; DNA: TGTGCCAGCAGCTTAACTAAACAAGAGACCCAGTACTTC; CDR3: CASSLTKQETQYF
size: -; V: TRBV9; J: TRBJ1-1; D: -; DNA: TGTGCCAGCAGCGTGGGGGGGGGTGAAGCTTTCTTT; CDR3: CASSVGGGEAFF
size: many; V: TRBV7-2; J: TRBJ2-5; D: -; DNA: TGTGCCAGCAGATTATCAGAGACCCAGTACTTC; CDR3: CASRLSETQYF
size: -; V: TRBV6-5; J: TRBJ2-3; D: -; DNA: TGTGCCAGCAGTTATTGGTCGCGCACAGATACGCAGTATTTT; CDR3: CASSYWSRTDTQYF
size: few; V: TRBV3-1; J: TRBJ1-1; D: -; DNA: TGTGCCAGCAGCAGGACAGAAGATGAAGCTTTCTTT; CDR3: CASSRTEDEAFF
size: few; V: TRBV2; J: TRBJ2-4; D: -; DNA: TGTGCCAGCAGCGGAATCTCGATAGCCAAAAACATTCAGTACTTC; CDR3: CASSGISIAKNIQYF
size: many; V: TRBV20-1; J: TRBJ2-7; D: -; DNA: TGCAGTGCTAGAACCACCCTATCCTACGAGCAGTACTTC; CDR3: CSARTTLSYEQYF
size: -; V: TRBV5-1; J: TRBJ2-5; D: -; DNA: TGCGCCAGCAGCTTGGACAGTCCTCCGGTGGAGACCCAGTACTTC; CDR3: CASSLDSPPVETQYF
size: few; V: TRBV20-1; J: TRBJ2-2; D: TRBD2; DNA: TGCAGTGCTGGAGAAGGAGCGGGAGGTGGCACCGGGGAGCTGTTTTTT; CDR3: CSAGEGAGGGTGELFF
size: many; V: TRBV27; J: TRBJ1-3; D: -; DNA: TGTGCCAGGCTTGAGCCCGCCAGGTGTGCCGGAAACACCATATACTTT; CDR3: CARLEPARCAGNTIYF